This T cell receptor (beta chain) was recorded in a study of T cell repertoires in aging, cancer and after chemotherapy. Study summary: Clear clonal overlap appeared across healthy donor samples taken over several months to years.

Rearranged V-D-J TRB sequences were amplified with a mixed TRB-A/B primer pool. TCRdb analysed the multiplex PCR reads with MiXCR anew, one entry per CDR3 protein. The repertoire holds 5,000 to 8,000 distinct CDR3 sequences, with about 25% as singletons. Broader study findings: No conclusions about immunological memory after chemotherapy can be drawn from the repertoire data. Median generation probability rose over the chemotherapy interval in each cancer cohort, suggesting rebound thymic output.

Peripheral blood genomic DNA, not sorted cells or RNA, was the template. This clonotype is medium-sized within its sample. Its target is unknown. The CDR3 covers 12 residues. V lost 3 bases and J lost 7; bases outside the gene matches: 0. The germline CDR1 and CDR2 sequences are MNHEY and SMNVEV (reference sequence). The material sequenced was blood. This clonotype was obtained from a human donor in good health. The chain uses TRBV27 and TRBJ2-1; the match to TRBD2 covers 7 bases. The CDR3 nucleotides read TGTGCCAGCAGTTTCGGGGGGAATGAGCAGTTCTTC. Protein sequence: CASSFGGNEQFF.